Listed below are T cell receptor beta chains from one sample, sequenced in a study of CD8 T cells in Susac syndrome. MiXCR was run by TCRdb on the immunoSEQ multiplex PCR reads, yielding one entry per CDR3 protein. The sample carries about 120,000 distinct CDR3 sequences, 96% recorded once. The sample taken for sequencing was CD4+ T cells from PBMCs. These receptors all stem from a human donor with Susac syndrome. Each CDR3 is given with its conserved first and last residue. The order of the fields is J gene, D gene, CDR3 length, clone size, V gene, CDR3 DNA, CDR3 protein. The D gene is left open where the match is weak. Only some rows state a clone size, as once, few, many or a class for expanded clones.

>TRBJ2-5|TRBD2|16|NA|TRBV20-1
TGCAGTGCTAGGGTGGGGGGACTAGCAGGTTTAGAGACCCAGTACTTC
CSARVGGLAGLETQYF
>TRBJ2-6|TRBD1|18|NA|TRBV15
TGTGCCACCAGCAGAGGGCCGGGACAGTCCTCTGGGGCCAACGTCCTGACTTTC
CATSRGPGQSSGANVLTF
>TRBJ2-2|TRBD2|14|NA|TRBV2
TGTGCCAGCAGATTACTAGCGGGCACCGGGGAGCTGTTTTTT
CASRLLAGTGELFF
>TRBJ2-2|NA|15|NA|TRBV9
TGTGCCAGCATCCCCTGGGAAGCGAACACCGGGGAGCTGTTTTTT
CASIPWEANTGELFF
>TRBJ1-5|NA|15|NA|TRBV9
TGTGCCAGCAGCGCCCACGGTCAAGGGGATCAGCCCCAGCATTTT
CASSAHGQGDQPQHF
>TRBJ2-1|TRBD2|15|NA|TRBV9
TGTGCCAGCAGCGCGGCTAGCGGGAGAGGGGATGAGCAGTTCTTC
CASSAASGRGDEQFF
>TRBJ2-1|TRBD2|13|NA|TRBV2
TGTGCCGGGGAGCGGGATAGATACAATGAGCAGTTCTTC
CAGERDRYNEQFF
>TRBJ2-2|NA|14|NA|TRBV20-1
TGCAGTGCTAGAGCCCAGGAGTTAGGGGGGGAGCTGTTTTTT
CSARAQELGGELFF
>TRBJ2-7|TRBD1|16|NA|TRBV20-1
TGCAGTGCTAGGCTAGCCGGGACAGGGACCACCTACGAGCAGTACTTC
CSARLAGTGTTYEQYF
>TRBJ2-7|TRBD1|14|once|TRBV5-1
TGCGCCAGCAGCTCCGGGACAGAGACCTACGAGCAGTACTTC
CASSSGTETYEQYF
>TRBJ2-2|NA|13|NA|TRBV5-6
TGTGCCAGCAGCACCGGACAACACGGGGAGCTGTTTTTT
CASSTGQHGELFF
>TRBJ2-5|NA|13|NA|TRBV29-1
TGCAGCGTTGAGCCCCAGCAACAAGAGACCCAGTACTTC
CSVEPQQQETQYF
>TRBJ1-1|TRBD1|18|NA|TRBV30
TGTGCCTGGAGTGTAGCTCGACAGGGGCGAGAAGTGAAGACTGAAGCTTTCTTT
CAWSVARQGREVKTEAFF
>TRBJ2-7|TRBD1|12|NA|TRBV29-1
TGCAGCGTGGCGGGACAGGGTTACGAGCAGTACTTC
CSVAGQGYEQYF
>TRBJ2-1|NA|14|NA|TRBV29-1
TGCAGCGTTGCTGGAGGTCAGGCGGAAAATGAGCAGTTCTTC
CSVAGGQAENEQFF
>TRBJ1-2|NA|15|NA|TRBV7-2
TGTGCCAGCAGCTTAGACATCGGGACAACTTATGGCTACACCTTC
CASSLDIGTTYGYTF
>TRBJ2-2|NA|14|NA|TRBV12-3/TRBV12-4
TGTGCCACCCGCCCTGGGTCCAACACCGGGGAGCTGTTTTTT
CATRPGSNTGELFF
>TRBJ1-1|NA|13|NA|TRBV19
TGTGCCAGTAGTATAGAGGGCAGGGGCGAAGCTTTCTTT
CASSIEGRGEAFF
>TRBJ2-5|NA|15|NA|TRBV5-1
TGCGCCAGCAGCTTGGGCAGGGCCGGAGAAGAGACCCAGTACTTC
CASSLGRAGEETQYF
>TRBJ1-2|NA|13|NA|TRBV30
TGTGCCTGGAATGTTCGGGACCCCTATGGCTACACCTTC
CAWNVRDPYGYTF
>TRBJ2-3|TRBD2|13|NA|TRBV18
TGTGCCAGCTCAGCGGGAGACACAGATACGCAGTATTTT
CASSAGDTDTQYF
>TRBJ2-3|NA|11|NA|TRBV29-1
TGCAGCGGGACTAGCACAGATACGCAGTATTTT
CSGTSTDTQYF
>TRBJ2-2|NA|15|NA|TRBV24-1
TGTGCCACCAGTGATGGTCCCACCGAGGGGGAGAAGCTGTTTTTT
CATSDGPTEGEKLFF
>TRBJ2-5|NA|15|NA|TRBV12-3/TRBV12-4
TGTGCCAGCAGTTTAGGTGGCGCAACCCAAGAGACCCAGTACTTC
CASSLGGATQETQYF
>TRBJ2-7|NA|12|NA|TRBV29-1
TGCAGCGCCCAGGGGACTAACTACGAGCAGTACTTC
CSAQGTNYEQYF
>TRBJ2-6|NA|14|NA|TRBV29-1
TGCAGCGTTGAGCGGGGTTCCGGGGCCAACGTCCTGACTTTC
CSVERGSGANVLTF
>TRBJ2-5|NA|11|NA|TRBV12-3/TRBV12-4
TGTGCCAGCAGTTTTGGCGAGACCCAGTACTTC
CASSFGETQYF
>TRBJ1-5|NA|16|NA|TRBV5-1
TGCGCCAGCAGCTTGGTAGCTGTAGGTGGCCAAGGGCCCCAGCATTTT
CASSLVAVGGQGPQHF
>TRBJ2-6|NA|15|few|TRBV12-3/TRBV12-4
TGTGCCAGCAGTTTCTCCGGCTCTGGGGCCAACGTCCTGACTTTC
CASSFSGSGANVLTF
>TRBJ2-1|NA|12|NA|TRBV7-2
TGTGCCAGCAGCTTAGGATGGGATGAGCAGTTCTTC
CASSLGWDEQFF
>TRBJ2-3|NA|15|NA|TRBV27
TGTGCCAGCAGTTTTTGGGGGAGCCGTGGAGATACGCAGTATTTT
CASSFWGSRGDTQYF
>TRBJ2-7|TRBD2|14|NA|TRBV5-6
TGTGCCAGCAGCTTTAGCGGGAGTGGGTACGAGCAGTACTTC
CASSFSGSGYEQYF
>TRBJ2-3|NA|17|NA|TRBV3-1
TGTGCCAGCAGCCAGGGTTCGGCGGGACGTGGTTTGGATACGCAGTATTTT
CASSQGSAGRGLDTQYF
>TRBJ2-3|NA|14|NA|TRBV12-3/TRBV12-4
TGTGCCAGCAGTTTAGGCGGCACAATAGATACGCAGTATTTT
CASSLGGTIDTQYF
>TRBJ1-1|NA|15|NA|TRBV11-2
TGTGCCAGCAGCTTGGGCGGCAGCTTGAACACTGAAGCTTTCTTT
CASSLGGSLNTEAFF
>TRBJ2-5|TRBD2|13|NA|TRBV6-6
TGTGCCAGCAGCGGGGGGAGTAAAGAGACCCAGTACTTC
CASSGGSKETQYF
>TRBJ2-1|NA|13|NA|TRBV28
TGTGCCAGCAGTTCCGCGAGTTCGAATGAGCAGTTCTTC
CASSSASSNEQFF
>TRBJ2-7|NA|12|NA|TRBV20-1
TGCAGTGCTAACAGGGATTCCTACGAGCAGTACTTC
CSANRDSYEQYF
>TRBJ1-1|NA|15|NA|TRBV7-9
TGTGCCAGCAGCTCGAGGAAAACAGGGCCCACTGAAGCTTTCTTT
CASSSRKTGPTEAFF
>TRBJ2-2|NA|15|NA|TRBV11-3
TGTGCCAGCGCCGAGGGGGGCACGAACACCGGGGAGCTGTTTTTT
CASAEGGTNTGELFF
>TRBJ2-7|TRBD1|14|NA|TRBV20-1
TGCAGTGCTAGAAAGAGGACAGGGGGCTACGAGCAGTACTTC
CSARKRTGGYEQYF
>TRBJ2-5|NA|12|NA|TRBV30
TGTGCCTGGAGTAGTACCCGTGAGACCCAGTACTTC
CAWSSTRETQYF
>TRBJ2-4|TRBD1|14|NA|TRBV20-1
TGCAGTGCTAGAGGTGACAGGGGAACGAACATTCAGTACTTC
CSARGDRGTNIQYF